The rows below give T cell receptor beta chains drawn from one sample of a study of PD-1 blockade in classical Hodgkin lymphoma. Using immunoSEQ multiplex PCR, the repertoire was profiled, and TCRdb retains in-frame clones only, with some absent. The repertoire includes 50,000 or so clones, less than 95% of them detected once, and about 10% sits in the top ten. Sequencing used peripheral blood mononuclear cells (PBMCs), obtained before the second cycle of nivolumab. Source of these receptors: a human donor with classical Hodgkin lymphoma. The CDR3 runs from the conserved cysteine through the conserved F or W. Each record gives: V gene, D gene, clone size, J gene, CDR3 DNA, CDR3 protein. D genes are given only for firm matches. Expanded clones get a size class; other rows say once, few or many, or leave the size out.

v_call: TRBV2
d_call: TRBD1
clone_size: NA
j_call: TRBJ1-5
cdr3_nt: TGTGCCAGTACCGAACAGGGGGGAGGCAATCAGCCCCAGCATTTT
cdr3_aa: CASTEQGGGNQPQHF

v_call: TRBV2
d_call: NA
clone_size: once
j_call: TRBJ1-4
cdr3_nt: TGTGCCAGCAGTGAATCAGGGCTGGGAAAACTGTTTTTT
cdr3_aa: CASSESGLGKLFF

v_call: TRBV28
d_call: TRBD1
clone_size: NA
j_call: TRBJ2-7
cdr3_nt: TGTGCCAGCTTGACAGGGAGCTCCTACGAGCAGTACTTC
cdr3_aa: CASLTGSSYEQYF

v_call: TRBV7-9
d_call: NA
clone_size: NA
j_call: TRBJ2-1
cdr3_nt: TGTGCTAACCAGGGAATTCACAATGAGCAGTTCTTC
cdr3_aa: CANQGIHNEQFF

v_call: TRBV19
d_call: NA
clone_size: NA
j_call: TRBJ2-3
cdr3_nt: TGTGCCAGTAGTATAGATCCCGCGGGCCTCAGCAACACAGATACGCAGTATTTT
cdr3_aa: CASSIDPAGLSNTDTQYF

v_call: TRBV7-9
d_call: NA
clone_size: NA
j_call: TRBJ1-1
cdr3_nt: TGTGCCAGCAGCTCTCGGACGGTCAACGCTGAAGCTTTCTTT
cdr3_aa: CASSSRTVNAEAFF

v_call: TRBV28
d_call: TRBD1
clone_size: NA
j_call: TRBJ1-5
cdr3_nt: TGTGCCAGCAGTTCCACGGACAGGGGATTTGCTCAGCCCCAGCATTTT
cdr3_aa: CASSSTDRGFAQPQHF

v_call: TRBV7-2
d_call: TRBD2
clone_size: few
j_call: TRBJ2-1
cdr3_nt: TGTGCCAGCAGCTTATGGAGCGGGAGTGTCGATGAGCAGTTCTTC
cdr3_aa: CASSLWSGSVDEQFF

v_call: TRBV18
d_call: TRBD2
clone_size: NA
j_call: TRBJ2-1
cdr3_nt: TGTGCCAGCTCTAATGGGATAGCGGGGGGCCGGAGATACAATGAGCAGTTCTTC
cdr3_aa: CASSNGIAGGRRYNEQFF

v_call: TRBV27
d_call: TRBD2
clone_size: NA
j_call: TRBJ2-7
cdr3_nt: TGTGCCAGCAGACTTACTAGCGGGATCGAGCAGTACTTC
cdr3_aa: CASRLTSGIEQYF

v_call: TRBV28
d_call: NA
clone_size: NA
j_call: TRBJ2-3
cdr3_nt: TGTGCCAGCGGCCTCCTGCGCGGCACAGATACGCAGTATTTT
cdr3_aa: CASGLLRGTDTQYF

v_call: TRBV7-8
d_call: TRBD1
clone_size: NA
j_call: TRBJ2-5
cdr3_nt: TGTGCCAGCAGCCTATTGGACAGGGGGCGTGAGACCCAGTACTTC
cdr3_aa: CASSLLDRGRETQYF

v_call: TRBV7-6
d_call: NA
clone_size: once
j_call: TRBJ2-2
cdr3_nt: TGTGCCAGCAGCTTAGTTGGGGGCACCGGGGAGCTGTTTTTT
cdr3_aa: CASSLVGGTGELFF

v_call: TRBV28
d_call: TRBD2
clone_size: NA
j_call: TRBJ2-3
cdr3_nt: TGTGCCAGCAGAGGGACTAGCTTCGATACGCAGTATTTT
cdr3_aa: CASRGTSFDTQYF

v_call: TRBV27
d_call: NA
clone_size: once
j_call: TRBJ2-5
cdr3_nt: TGTGCCAGCGCCCCTCTGGGCCAACAAGAGACCCAGTACTTC
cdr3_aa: CASAPLGQQETQYF

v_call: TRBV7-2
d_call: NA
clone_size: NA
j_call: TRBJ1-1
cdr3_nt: TGTGCCAGCAGCTTAGAAATGAACACTGAAGCTTTCTTT
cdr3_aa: CASSLEMNTEAFF

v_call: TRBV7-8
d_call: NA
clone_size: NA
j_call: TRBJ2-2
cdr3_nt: TGTGCCAGCAGCTTGGATGGGGGGACCGGGGAGCTGTTTTTT
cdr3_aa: CASSLDGGTGELFF

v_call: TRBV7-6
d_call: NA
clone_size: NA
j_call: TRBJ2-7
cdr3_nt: TGTGCCAGCAGCCTGAGTAGAAGCTACGAGCAGTACTTC
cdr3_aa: CASSLSRSYEQYF

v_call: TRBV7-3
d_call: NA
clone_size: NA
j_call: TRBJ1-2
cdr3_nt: TGTGCCAGCAGCCCAGGGTCGACAGGCTTTAACTATGGCTACACCTTC
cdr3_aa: CASSPGSTGFNYGYTF

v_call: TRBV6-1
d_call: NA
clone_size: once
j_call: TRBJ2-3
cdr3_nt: TGTGCCAGCAAAGGAGGGGCCACCACAGATACGCAGTATTTT
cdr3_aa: CASKGGATTDTQYF

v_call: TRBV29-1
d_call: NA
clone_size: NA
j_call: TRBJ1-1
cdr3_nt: TGCAGCGTTTCCGGGACCTTGAACACTGAAGCTTTCTTT
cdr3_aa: CSVSGTLNTEAFF

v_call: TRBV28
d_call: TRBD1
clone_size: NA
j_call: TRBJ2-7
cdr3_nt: TGTGCCAGCGGGGTATCCGGGACAGGGGGGAACGAGCAGTACTTC
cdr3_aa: CASGVSGTGGNEQYF

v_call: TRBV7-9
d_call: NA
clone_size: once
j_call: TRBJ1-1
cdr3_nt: TGTGCCAGCAGCTTAGGAGGGGATGAAGCTTTCTTT
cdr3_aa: CASSLGGDEAFF

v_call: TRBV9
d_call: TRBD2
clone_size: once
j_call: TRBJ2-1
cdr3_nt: TGTGCCAGCAGCACCTCCGGGACTAGCGCTAACAATGAGCAGTTCTTC
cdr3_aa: CASSTSGTSANNEQFF